What follows are 13 T cell receptor beta chains derived from one specimen sequenced in a study of T cell repertoires in cytomegalovirus infection. TCRdb reprocessed the reads with MiXCR, giving one entry per CDR3 protein. The table records roughly 230,000 distinct CDR3 sequences, 5% to 8.5% of them present only once. The material sequenced was PBMCs. These receptor sequences come from a human donor in good health (CMV status not recorded). Some clones in this sample may be carry-over from other donors' samples.

This clonotype was observed many times. V is TRBV6-2 or TRBV6-3 and J is TRBJ2-1; D remains unclear. Germline CDR1 and CDR2: MNHEY and SVGEGT. This CDR3 is 17 amino acids long. The V end lost 0 bases, the J end lost 0 bases, and 12 bases lay between the germline ends. CDR3 DNA: TGTGCCAGCAGTTACTCGTCGAGCCCAAGCTCCTACAATGAGCAGTTCTTC. This codes for CASSYSSSPSSYNEQFF.

In this sample, this clonotype turned up many times. The chain combines TRBV5-4 with TRBJ2-7, with 12 positions matching TRBD2. V was clipped by 2 bases and J by 0 bases; unmatched bases: 9. The CDR3 totals 18 residues. CDR1 and CDR2 (germline): SGHNT, YYREEE (reference sequence). This CDR3 reads CASSFGLAGTLSSYEQYF. For the CDR3, the DNA is TGTGCCAGCAGCTTCGGACTAGCGGGGACCTTATCCTCCTACGAGCAGTACTTC.

Note on this clonotype: This may arise from a read error, as a much more abundant clone is one base away. DNA of the CDR3: TGTACCACCGCAGTCAACACTGAAGCTTTCTTT. It encodes CTTAVNTEAFF. The chain uses TRBV2 and TRBJ1-1; D gene unclear. The CDR3 length is 11 residues. In germline, CDR1 is SNHLY, CDR2 FYNNEI.

This clonotype was counted at least ten times. The genes are TRBV7-8 and TRBJ1-1, with 7 nucleotides matching TRBD1. V was clipped by 6 bases and J by 5 bases; unmatched bases: 9. CDR1 is SGHVS, CDR2 FQNEAQ, per germline. This CDR3 comprises 14 residues. The CDR3 DNA sequence: TGTGCCAGCAGTTCGCAGGGGGGGGATACTGAAGCTTTCTTT. Translation gives CASSSQGGDTEAFF. The variable domain in full, with the rest retrieved from reference TRBV7-8 and TRBJ1-1, is GAGVSQSPRYKVAKRGQDVALRCDPISGHVSLFWYQQALGQGPEFLTYFQNEAQLDKSGLPSDRFFAERPEGSVSTLKIQRTQQEDSAVYLCASSSQGGDTEAFFGQGTRLTVV.

This clonotype has at least ten counts. The genes are TRBV7-9 and TRBJ1-3, with D unresolved. The CDR3 runs 14 residues. The germline gives CDR1 SEHNR, CDR2 FQNEAQ (reference sequence). The V and J ends lost 5 bases and 2 bases respectively, with 10 bases between them. The CDR3 reads CASSLANAGNTIYF. The CDR3 nucleotides read TGTGCCAGCAGCCTCGCCAACGCTGGAAACACCATATATTTT.

This clonotype has a count of ten or more. This chain joins TRBV2 and TRBJ2-3; weak D call: TRBD2 (6 bases). The V end lost 4 bases, the J end lost 7 bases, and 18 bases lay between the germline ends. CDR1 and CDR2 (germline): SNHLY, FYNNEI. There are 15 residues in the CDR3. In nucleotides, the CDR3 is TGTGCCAGCAGTGGGGGCCTGCGGGGCCATTATACGCAGTATTTT. Translating gives CASSGGLRGHYTQYF.

Many counts were recorded for this clonotype. This chain uses TRBV5-6 with TRBJ2-7, with unresolved D. The CDR3 has 14 residues. Trimming took off 1 base at V and 2 bases at J, with 10 bases between the two ends. Germline CDR1 reads SGHDT; CDR2 reads YYEEEE. The CDR3 is CASSLIAATYEQYF. The CDR3 nucleotides are TGTGCCAGCAGCTTGATCGCAGCTACCTACGAGCAGTACTTC.

The sample holds many counts of this clonotype. The V and J genes are TRBV7-9 and TRBJ2-7; TRBD2 matches 8 bases. V was pared by 5 bases and J by 2 bases, with 14 bases of the junction left unmatched. Germline V gives CDR1 SEHNR, CDR2 FQNEAQ (reference sequence). CDR3 length: 17 amino acids. CDR3 sequence (DNA): TGTGCCAGCAGCCAACCCAGGAGAGGCGGGGGGACCTACGAGCAGTACTTC. Amino acid sequence: CASSQPRRGGGTYEQYF.

This clonotype was seen a handful of times. The chain links TRBV19 to TRBJ1-2; D is possibly TRBD1 (5 bases). Trimming removed 4 bases at V and 4 bases at J, with 13 bases between. CDR1 LNHDA and CDR2 SQIVND come from the germline V gene (reference sequence). The CDR3 spans 14 residues. CDR3 in amino acids: CASSTTRDGYGYTF. CDR3 nucleotides: TGTGCCAGTAGTACAACCCGGGACGGCTATGGCTACACCTTC. Full variable domain (rest looked up from reference TRBV19 and TRBJ1-2): DGGITQSPKYLFRKEGQNVTLSCEQNLNHDAMYWYRQDPGQGLRLIYYSQIVNDFQKGDIAEGYSVSREKKESFPLTVTSAQKNPTAFYLCASSTTRDGYGYTFGSGTRLTVV.

The J gene is TRBJ2-2, the V gene TRBV29-1; TRBD1 is a possible D gene (5 bases). Trimming took off 0 bases at V and 5 bases at J, with 19 bases between the two ends. Germline V gene sequence: CDR1 SQVTM, CDR2 ANQGSEA. The CDR3 sequence is 17 residues long. The CDR3 sequence: CSVEDPAGALRTGELFF. DNA of the CDR3: TGCAGCGTTGAAGATCCAGCTGGGGCTCTGAGAACCGGGGAGCTGTTTTTT.

This clonotype was counted many times. V is TRBV12-5 and J is TRBJ1-4; D gene unclear. This CDR3 contains 12 residues. CDR1 is LGHNT and CDR2 is FRNRAP in the germline V gene. Deletions cut 0 bases from V and 8 bases from J, with 4 bases between. Here the CDR3 reads CASGLVGEKLFF. DNA for the CDR3: TGTGCTAGTGGTTTGGTCGGGGAAAAACTGTTTTTT.

This clonotype occurred many times. The rearrangement links TRBV5-1 to TRBJ2-3; 7 bases fit TRBD2. V gave up 6 bases and J gave up 2 bases; unmatched junction bases: 12. Looked up from germline, CDR1 is SGHRS and CDR2 is YFSETQ. The CDR3 totals 16 residues. The CDR3, as DNA: TGCGCCAGCATCAAAGGCGGGGGAACTGACACAGATACGCAGTATTTT. Its protein is CASIKGGGTDTDTQYF.

This clonotype was seen many times. The genes are TRBV12-3 or TRBV12-4 and TRBJ2-2; no firm D call. This CDR3 has 12 amino acids. With 3 bases removed from V and 8 bases from J, the gap between germline ends came to 7 bases. This CDR3 is CASSFLGGELFF. CDR3 coding DNA: TGTGCCAGCAGTTTCTTAGGGGGGGAGCTGTTTTTT.